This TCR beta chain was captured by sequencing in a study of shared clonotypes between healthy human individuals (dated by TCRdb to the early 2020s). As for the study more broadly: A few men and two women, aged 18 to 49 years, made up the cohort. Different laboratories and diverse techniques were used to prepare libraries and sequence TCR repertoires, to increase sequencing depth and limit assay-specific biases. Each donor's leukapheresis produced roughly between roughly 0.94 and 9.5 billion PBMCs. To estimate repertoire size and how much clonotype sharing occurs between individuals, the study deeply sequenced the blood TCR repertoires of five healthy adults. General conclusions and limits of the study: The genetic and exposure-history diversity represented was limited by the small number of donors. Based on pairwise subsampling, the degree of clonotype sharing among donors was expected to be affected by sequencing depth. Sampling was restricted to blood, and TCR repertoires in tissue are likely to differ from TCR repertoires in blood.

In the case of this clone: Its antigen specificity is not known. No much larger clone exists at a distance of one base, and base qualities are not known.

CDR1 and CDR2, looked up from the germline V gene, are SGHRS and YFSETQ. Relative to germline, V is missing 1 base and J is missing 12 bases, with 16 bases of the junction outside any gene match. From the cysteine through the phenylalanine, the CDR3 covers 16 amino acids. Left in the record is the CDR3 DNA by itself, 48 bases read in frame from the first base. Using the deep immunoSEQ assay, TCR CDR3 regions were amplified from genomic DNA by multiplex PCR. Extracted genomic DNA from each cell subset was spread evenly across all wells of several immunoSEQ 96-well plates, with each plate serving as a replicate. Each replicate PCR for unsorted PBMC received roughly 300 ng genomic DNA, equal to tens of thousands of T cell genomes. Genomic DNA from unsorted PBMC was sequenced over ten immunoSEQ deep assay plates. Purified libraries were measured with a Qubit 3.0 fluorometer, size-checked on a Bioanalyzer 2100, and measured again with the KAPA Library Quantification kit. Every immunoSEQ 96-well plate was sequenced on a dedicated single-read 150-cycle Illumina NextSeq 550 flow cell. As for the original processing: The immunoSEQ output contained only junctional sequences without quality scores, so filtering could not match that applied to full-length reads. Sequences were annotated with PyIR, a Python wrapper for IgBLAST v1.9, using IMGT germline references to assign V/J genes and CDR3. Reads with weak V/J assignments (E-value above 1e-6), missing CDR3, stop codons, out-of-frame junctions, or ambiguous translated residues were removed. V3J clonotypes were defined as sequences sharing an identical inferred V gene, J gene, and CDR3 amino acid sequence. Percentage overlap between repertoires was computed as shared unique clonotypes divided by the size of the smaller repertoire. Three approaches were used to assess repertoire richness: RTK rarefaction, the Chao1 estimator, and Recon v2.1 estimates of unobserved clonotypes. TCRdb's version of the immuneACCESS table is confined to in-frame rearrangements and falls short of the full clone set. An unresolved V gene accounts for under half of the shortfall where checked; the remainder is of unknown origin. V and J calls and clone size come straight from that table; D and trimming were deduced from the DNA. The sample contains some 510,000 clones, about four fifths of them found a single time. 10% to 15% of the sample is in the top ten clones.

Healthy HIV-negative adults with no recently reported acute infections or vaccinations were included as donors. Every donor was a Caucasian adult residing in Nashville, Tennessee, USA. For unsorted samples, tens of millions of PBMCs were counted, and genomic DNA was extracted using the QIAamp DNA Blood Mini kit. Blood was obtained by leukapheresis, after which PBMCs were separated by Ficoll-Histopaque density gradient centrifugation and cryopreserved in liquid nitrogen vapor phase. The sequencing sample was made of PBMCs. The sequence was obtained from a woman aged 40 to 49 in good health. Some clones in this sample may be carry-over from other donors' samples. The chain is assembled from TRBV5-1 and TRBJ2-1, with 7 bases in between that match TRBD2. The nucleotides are TGCGCCAGCAGCTTGTTGGGCGGGAGTCGCCGGTCGGGGCAGTTCTTC. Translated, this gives CASSLLGGSRRSGQFF.